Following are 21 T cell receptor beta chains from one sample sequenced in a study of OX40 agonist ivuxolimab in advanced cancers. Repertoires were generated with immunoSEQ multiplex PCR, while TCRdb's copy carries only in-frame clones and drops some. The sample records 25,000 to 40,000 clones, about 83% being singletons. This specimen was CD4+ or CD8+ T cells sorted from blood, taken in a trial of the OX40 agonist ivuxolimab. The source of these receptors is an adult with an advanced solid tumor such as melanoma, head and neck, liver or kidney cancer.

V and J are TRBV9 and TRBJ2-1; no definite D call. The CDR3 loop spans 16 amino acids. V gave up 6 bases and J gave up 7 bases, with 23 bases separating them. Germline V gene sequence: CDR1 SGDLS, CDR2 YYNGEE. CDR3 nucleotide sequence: TGTGCCAGCACCCCTGAGGTGAACTATAGGGCGAATGAGCAGTTCTTC. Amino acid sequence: CASTPEVNYRANEQFF. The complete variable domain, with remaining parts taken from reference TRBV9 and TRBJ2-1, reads DSGVTQTPKHLITATGQRVTLRCSPRSGDLSVYWYQQSLDQGLQFLIQYYNGEERAKGNILERFSAQQFPDLHSELNLSSLELGDSALYFCASTPEVNYRANEQFFGPGTRLTVL.

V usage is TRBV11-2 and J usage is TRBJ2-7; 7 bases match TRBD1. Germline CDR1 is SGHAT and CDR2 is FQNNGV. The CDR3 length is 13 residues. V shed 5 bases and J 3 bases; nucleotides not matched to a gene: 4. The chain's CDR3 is CASSLGTDYEQYF. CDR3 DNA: TGTGCCAGCAGCCTCGGGACAGACTACGAGCAGTACTTC. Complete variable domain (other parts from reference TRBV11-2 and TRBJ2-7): EAGVAQSPRYKIIEKRQSVAFWCNPISGHATLYWYQQILGQGPKLLIQFQNNGVVDDSQLPKDRFSAERLKGVDSTLKIQPAKLEDSAVYLCASSLGTDYEQYFGPGTRLTVT.

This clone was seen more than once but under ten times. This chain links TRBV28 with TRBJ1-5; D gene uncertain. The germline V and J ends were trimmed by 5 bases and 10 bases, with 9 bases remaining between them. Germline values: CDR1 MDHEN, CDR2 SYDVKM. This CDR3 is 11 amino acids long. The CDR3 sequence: CASSLGDPQHF. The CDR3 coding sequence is TGTGCCAGCAGTCTGGGAGACCCCCAGCATTTT.

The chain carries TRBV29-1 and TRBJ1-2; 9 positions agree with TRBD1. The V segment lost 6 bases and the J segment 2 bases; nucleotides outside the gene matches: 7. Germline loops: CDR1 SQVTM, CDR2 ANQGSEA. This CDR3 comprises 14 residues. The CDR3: CSVDPGTGNYGYTF. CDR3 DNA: TGCAGCGTGGACCCGGGGACAGGGAACTATGGCTACACCTTC.

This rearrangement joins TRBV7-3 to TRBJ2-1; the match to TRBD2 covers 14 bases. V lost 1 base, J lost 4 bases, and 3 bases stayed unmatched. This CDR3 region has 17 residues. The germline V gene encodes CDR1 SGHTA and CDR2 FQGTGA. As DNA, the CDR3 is TGTGCCAGCAGCTTAAGGGGGACTAGCGGGAGTTACAATGAGCAGTTCTTC. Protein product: CASSLRGTSGSYNEQFF.

The CDR3 spells CASSQEGPRSGDTQYF. The CDR3 region has the DNA TGCGCCAGCAGCCAAGAAGGCCCCCGGTCAGGGGATACGCAGTATTTT. The chain recombines TRBV4-1 with TRBJ2-3, with a tentative D call TRBD1 (5 bases). V was cut by 0 bases and J by 6 bases, with 16 bases left in between. Per the germline V gene, CDR1 is MGHRA and CDR2 is YSYEKL. The CDR3 covers 16 residues.

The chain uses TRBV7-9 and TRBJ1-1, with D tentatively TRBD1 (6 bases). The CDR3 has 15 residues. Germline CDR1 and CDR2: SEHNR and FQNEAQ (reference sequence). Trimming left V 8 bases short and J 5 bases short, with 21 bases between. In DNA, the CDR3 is TGTGCCAGCCGCCCATTTGGGGGGCTGAGGACTGAAGCTTTCTTT. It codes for CASRPFGGLRTEAFF. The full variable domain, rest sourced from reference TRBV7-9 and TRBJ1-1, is DTGVSQNPRHKITKRGQNVTFRCDPISEHNRLYWYRQTLGQGPEFLTYFQNEAQLEKSRLLSDRFSAERPKGSFSTLEIQRTEQGDSAMYLCASRPFGGLRTEAFFGQGTRLTVV.

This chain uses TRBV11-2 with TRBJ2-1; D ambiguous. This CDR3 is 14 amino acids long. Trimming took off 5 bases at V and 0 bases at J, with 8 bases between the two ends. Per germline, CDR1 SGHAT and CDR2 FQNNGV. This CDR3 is CASSHASSYNEQFF. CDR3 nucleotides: TGTGCCAGCAGCCACGCGAGCTCCTACAATGAGCAGTTCTTC.

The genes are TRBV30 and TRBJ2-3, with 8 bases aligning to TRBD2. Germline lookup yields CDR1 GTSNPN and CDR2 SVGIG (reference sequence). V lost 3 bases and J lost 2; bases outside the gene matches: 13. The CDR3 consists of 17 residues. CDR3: CAWSELTAGGTTDTQYF. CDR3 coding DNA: TGTGCCTGGAGCGAACTGACGGCGGGGGGTACCACAGATACGCAGTATTTT.

The CDR3 DNA sequence: TGTGCCAGCAGTGAAAGGACTGGGGAGGGCCACAATGAGCAGTTCTTC. It codes for CASSERTGEGHNEQFF. The chain has TRBV6-4 and TRBJ2-1; TRBD2 matches 7 bases. The germline CDR1 and CDR2 sequences are MRHNA and SNTAGT. The CDR3 spans 16 residues. Unmatched junction bases numbered 10, after V lost 3 bases and J lost 5 bases.

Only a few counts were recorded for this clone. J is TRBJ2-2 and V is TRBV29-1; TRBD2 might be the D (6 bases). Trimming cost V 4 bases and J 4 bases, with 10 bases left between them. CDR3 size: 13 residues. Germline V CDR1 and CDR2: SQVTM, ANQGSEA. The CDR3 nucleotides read TGCAGCGTTGTTTGGGGGGTCACCGGGGAGCTGTTTTTT. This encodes CSVVWGVTGELFF.

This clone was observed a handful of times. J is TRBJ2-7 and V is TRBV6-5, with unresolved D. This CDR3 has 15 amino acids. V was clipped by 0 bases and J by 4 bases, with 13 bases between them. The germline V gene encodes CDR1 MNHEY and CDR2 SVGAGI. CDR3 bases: TGTGCCAGCAGTTACTCAATCTCCGGCCAGTACGAGCAGTACTTC. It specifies CASSYSISGQYEQYF.

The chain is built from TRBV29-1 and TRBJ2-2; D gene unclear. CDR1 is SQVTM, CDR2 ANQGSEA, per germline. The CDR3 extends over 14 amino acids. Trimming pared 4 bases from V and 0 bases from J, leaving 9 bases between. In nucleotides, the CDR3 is TGCAGCGTTGCAGGACCAACGAACACCGGGGAGCTGTTTTTT. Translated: CSVAGPTNTGELFF.

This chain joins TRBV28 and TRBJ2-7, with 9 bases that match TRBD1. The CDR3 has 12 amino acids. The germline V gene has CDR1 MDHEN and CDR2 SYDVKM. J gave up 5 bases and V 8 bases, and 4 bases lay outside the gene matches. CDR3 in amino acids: CASRDRVNEQYF. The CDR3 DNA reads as TGTGCCAGCCGGGACAGGGTCAACGAGCAGTACTTC.

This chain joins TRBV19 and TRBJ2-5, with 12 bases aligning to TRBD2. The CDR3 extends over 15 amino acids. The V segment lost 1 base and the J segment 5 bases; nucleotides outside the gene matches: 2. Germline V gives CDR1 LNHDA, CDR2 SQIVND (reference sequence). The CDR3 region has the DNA TGTGCCAGTAGTATAGGGGGGACTAGCGGGGAGACCCAGTACTTC. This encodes CASSIGGTSGETQYF.

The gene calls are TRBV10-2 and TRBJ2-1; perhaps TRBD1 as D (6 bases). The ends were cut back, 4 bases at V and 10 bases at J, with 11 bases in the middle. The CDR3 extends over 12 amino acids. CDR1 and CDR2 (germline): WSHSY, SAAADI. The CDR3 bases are TGCGCCAGCAGTGTTGGCAGGGGAGAGCAGTTCTTC. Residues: CASSVGRGEQFF.

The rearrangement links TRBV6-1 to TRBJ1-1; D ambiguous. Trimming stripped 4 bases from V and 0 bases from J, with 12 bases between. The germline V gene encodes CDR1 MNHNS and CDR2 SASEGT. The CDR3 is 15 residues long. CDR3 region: CASSGRFGMNTEAFF. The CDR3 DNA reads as TGTGCCAGCAGTGGACGTTTTGGCATGAACACTGAAGCTTTCTTT.

CDR3 residues: CASSLTGFGGETQYF. The CDR3 DNA follows: TGTGCCAGCAGCTTAACGGGTTTCGGGGGAGAGACCCAGTACTTC. The V gene is TRBV7-2, the J gene TRBJ2-5, with D tentatively TRBD2 (6 bases). The ends were cut back, 2 bases at V and 4 bases at J, with 14 bases in the middle. Germline V gene data show CDR1 as SGHTA and CDR2 as FQGNSA. There are 15 residues in the CDR3. The entire variable domain, with the rest obtained from reference TRBV7-2 and TRBJ2-5, is as follows: GAGVSQSPSNKVTEKGKDVELRCDPISGHTALYWYRQSLGQGLEFLIYFQGNSAPDKSGLPSDRFSAERTGGSVSTLTIQRTQQEDSAVYLCASSLTGFGGETQYFGPGTRLLVL.

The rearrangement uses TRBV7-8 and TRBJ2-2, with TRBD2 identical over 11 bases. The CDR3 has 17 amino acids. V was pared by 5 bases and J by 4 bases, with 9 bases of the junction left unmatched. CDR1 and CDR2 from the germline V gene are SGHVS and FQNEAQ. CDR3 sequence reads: CASSTPTSGEGTGELFF. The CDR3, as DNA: TGTGCCAGCAGCACCCCGACTAGCGGGGAGGGCACCGGGGAGCTGTTTTTT. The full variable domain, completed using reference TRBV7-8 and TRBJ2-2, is GAGVSQSPRYKVAKRGQDVALRCDPISGHVSLFWYQQALGQGPEFLTYFQNEAQLDKSGLPSDRFFAERPEGSVSTLKIQRTQQEDSAVYLCASSTPTSGEGTGELFFGEGSRLTVL.

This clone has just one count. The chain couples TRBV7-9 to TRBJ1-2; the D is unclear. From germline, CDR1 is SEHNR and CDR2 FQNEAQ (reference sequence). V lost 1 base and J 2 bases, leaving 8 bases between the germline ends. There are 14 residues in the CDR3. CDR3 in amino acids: CASSLVNENYGYTF. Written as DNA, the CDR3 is TGTGCCAGCAGCTTAGTTAACGAAAACTATGGCTACACCTTC.

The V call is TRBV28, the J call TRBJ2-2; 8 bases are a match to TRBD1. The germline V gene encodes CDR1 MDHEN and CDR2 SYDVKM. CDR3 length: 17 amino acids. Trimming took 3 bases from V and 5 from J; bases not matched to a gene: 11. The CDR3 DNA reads TGTGCCAGCAGTTTTCCCTCGGACAGGGCAAAGACCGGGGAGCTGTTTTTT. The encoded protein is CASSFPSDRAKTGELFF.